These 15 T cell receptor beta chains were all obtained from the same sample, sequenced in a study of tumor-infiltrating lymphocytes in primary liver carcinoma. TCR beta cDNA was reverse-transcribed from about 500 ng of total RNA. The reaction used a constant-region primer and ProtoScript II reverse transcriptase. Employing slightly modified ARM-PCR, three nested multiplex PCR rounds were run, and these gave rise to the TCR beta libraries. The first two PCR rounds used TRBV1-TRBV30 primers with a Cbeta primer, 9 to 10 cycles each. Each CDR3 protein gets one entry after TCRdb re-called the multiplex PCR reads with MiXCR. Of under 30,000 distinct CDR3 sequences listed, 78% are singletons. Investigators took RNA and DNA out together from roughly 21-30 mg of unsorted bulk tissue. The sequenced sample consisted of liver tumor tissue from sampling region 3. Documented subset: tumor region T3, left-lateral pole. The receptors originated from a man aged 35 to 55 with primary liver carcinoma and hepatitis B virus infection.

The chain couples TRBV6-5 to TRBJ2-7; D possibly corresponds to TRBD1 (6 bases). Deletions cut 6 bases from V and 0 bases from J, with 15 bases between. The CDR3 is 15 residues long. Germline lookup yields CDR1 MNHEY and CDR2 SVGAGI. CDR3 sequence (DNA): TGTGCCAGCAGAATCGAACAGGGCACCTCCTACGAGCAGTACTTC. It encodes CASRIEQGTSYEQYF.

This clonotype was seen just once. Lacking the conserved final phenylalanine or tryptophan, this CDR3 likely reflects a read error. V is TRBV11-2 and J is TRBJ2-2; TRBD2 is a possible D gene (6 bases). CDR1 SGHAT and CDR2 FQNNGV come from the germline V gene. This CDR3 region has 15 residues. The CDR3 bases are TGTGCTAGCAGATTTGCGGGGTCGAACACCGGGGAGCTGTTTTCT. Translated, it gives CASRFAGSNTGELFS.

The CDR3 protein is CSATQGVSYNEQFF. CDR3 coding DNA: TGCAGTGCTACCCAGGGGGTTTCCTACAATGAGCAGTTCTTC. This chain joins TRBV20-1 and TRBJ2-1; TRBD1 matches 7 bases. Looked up from germline, CDR1 is DFQATT and CDR2 is SNEGSKA (reference sequence). V trimming: 4 bases; J trimming: 1 base; junction bases outside the gene matches: 4. The CDR3 sequence is 14 residues long.

The chain's CDR3 is CATSIWGRGHIDTQYF. CDR3 coding DNA: TGTGCCACCAGCATTTGGGGGCGGGGTCACATAGATACGCAGTATTTT. The rearrangement joins TRBV12-3 or TRBV12-4 to TRBJ2-3; D could derive from TRBD1 or TRBD2 (6 bases each). The CDR3 runs 16 residues. V dropped 10 bases and J dropped 5 bases, with 25 bases sitting between them.

In regard to this clonotype: The conserved final phenylalanine or tryptophan is absent from the CDR3, which likely points to a read error. The chain combines TRBV11-2 with TRBJ2-2; a possible D gene is TRBD2 (6 bases). The germline V gene has CDR1 SGHAT and CDR2 FQNNGV. The CDR3 extends over 17 amino acids. The CDR3 DNA reads as TGTGCCAGTAACTTAGCATTAGGAGGGGCGAACACCAGGGAGCTGTTTCTT. It translates to CASNLALGGANTRELFL.

This clonotype has a single count. At one end the junction does not follow the germline gene, possibly because of a read error. The chain links TRBV6-6 to TRBJ1-4; tentatively, D is TRBD1 (6 bases). The germline CDR1 and CDR2 sequences are MNHNY and SVGAGI (reference sequence). The CDR3 has 14 amino acids. This chain's CDR3 is CANSAGTFNEKLFF. In DNA, the CDR3 is TGTGCCAACAGTGCCGGGACATTTAATGAAAAACTATTTTTT.

Points on this clonotype: A read error is possible here, since a much larger clone lies one base away. The chain employs TRBV29-1 and TRBJ2-7; D gene uncertain. This CDR3 contains 11 residues. The germline gives CDR1 SQVTM, CDR2 ANQGSEA. V was clipped by 7 bases and J by 4 bases, with 11 bases between them. In DNA, the CDR3 is TGCAGCGCTAGATCTGATTACGAGCAGTACTTC. It yields the protein CSARSDYEQYF.

The chain links TRBV10-3 to TRBJ1-3, with D unresolved. Germline CDR1 reads ENHRY; CDR2 reads SYGVKD. The CDR3 has 19 residues. Trimming pared 0 bases from V and 13 bases from J, leaving 31 bases between. The CDR3 bases are TGTGCCATCAGTGAGTCGGGTGTCCCCTTTAAGGGAGAAGGAACCACTATATATTTT. This gives the protein CAISESGVPFKGEGTTIYF.

Concerning this clonotype: A read error may account for a junction end that differs from germline. The V call is TRBV24-1, the J call TRBJ1-5; D unresolved. Germline assignment: CDR1 KGHDR and CDR2 SFDVKD. There are 14 residues in the CDR3. CDR3 DNA: TGTGCCACCAATGATTCCGGAGACAATGAGCCCCAGCATTTT. The encoded protein is CATNDSGDNEPQHF.

As concerns this clonotype: Given the absence of the conserved phenylalanine or tryptophan at the CDR3 end, a read error is likely. The DNA is omitted, as the CDR3 cannot be located on it reliably, and the CDR3 follows TCRdb's listing. This chain joins TRBV4-2 and TRBJ2-5; no check of the table's D call, TRBD1, against the DNA was made. Germline CDR1 reads LGHNA; CDR2 reads YNFKEQ. The CDR3 spans 14 residues, counting both ends. CDR3: CASSQGQGGETQHI.

This clonotype was detected many times. V is TRBV30 and J is TRBJ2-7, with a possible D match to TRBD2 (5 bases). The CDR3 has 16 amino acids. V gave up 6 bases and J gave up 0 bases, with 21 bases separating them. CDR1 is GTSNPN, CDR2 SVGIG, per germline (reference sequence). The CDR3 DNA reads TGTGCCTGCCCTGGGCGCCGGGATGCGGACTCCTACGAGCAGTACTTC. Translating it yields CACPGRRDADSYEQYF.

On this clonotype itself: A read error may produce the germline difference seen at one junction end. V is TRBV11-2 and J is TRBJ2-2; D may be TRBD2 (6 bases). Germline V gives CDR1 SGHAT, CDR2 FQNNGV. This CDR3 has 17 amino acids. The CDR3 loop is CASSLALGGADIGKLIF. The CDR3 region has the DNA TGTGCCAGCAGCTTAGCATTAGGAGGGGCAGACATCGGGAAGCTGATTTTT.

Turning to this clonotype: One end of the junction does not line up with germline, which may come from a read error. V is TRBV5-5 and J is TRBJ2-1; 8 bases are a match to TRBD1. Germline V gives CDR1 SGHKS, CDR2 YYEKEE (reference sequence). There are 15 residues in the CDR3. CDR3 sequence: CASIPGQGSYIEQLF. CDR3 nucleotide sequence: TGTGCCAGCATCCCTGGACAGGGTTCCTACATTGAGCAGTTATTC.

With respect to this clonotype: A junction end diverges from the germline sequence, so it may reflect a read error. The chain is built from TRBV12-3 or TRBV12-4 and TRBJ1-4, with 8 positions matching TRBD1. This CDR3 is built from 16 residues. CDR3 amino acids: CASILQGERVNKKLFF. Written as DNA, the CDR3 is TGTGCCAGCATTCTACAGGGGGAACGCGTGAATAAAAAACTGTTCTTT.

In the case of this clonotype: Sequence at one end of the junction differs from germline and may be a read error. This rearrangement joins TRBV5-5 to TRBJ2-7; D perhaps matches TRBD1 (5 bases). Germline loops: CDR1 SGHKS, CDR2 YYEKEE (reference sequence). The CDR3 extends over 17 amino acids. CDR3 sequence (DNA): TGTGTCAGCAGCTTGGGGCAACAGCTGACTCGGCCCTACGAGCAGTACTTC. This sequence encodes CVSSLGQQLTRPYEQYF. The variable domain in full, with the rest retrieved from reference TRBV5-5 and TRBJ2-7, is DAGVTQSPTHLIKTRGQQVTLRCSPISGHKSVSWYQQVLGQGPQFIFQYYEKEERGRGNFPDRFSARQFPNYSSELNVNALLLGDSALYLCVSSLGQQLTRPYEQYFGPGTRLTVT.